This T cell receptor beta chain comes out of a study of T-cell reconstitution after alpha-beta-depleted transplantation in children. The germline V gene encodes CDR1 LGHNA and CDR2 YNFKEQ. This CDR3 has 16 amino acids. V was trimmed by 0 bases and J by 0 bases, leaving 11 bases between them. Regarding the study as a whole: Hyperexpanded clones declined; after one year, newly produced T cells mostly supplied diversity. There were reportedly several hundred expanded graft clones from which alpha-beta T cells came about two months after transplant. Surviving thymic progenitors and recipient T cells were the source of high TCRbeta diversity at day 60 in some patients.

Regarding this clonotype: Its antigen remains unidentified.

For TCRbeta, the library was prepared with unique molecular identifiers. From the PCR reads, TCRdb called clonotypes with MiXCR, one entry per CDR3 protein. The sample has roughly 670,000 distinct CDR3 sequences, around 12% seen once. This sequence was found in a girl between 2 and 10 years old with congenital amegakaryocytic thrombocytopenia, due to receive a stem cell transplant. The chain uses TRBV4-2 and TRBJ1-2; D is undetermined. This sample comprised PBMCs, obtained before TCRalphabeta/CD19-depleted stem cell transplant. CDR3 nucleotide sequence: TGTGCCAGCAGCCAAGAGCTGGCATTAGCTAACTATGGCTACACCTTC. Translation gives CASSQELALANYGYTF.